What follows describes a single T cell receptor (beta chain). The antigen remains unidentified. Vbeta (60) and Jbeta (13) primers were used in the PCR. Original processing methods: Unique TCR beta chains totaled roughly 81 million in a later count, with approximately 11 million of them shared. The table came from immunoSEQ multiplex PCR; TCRdb's copy has only in-frame clones and leaves some out. That table furnishes V, J and clone size, whereas the DNA furnished D and trimming. The sample has 150,000 to 200,000 clones, over 60% seen once. The sample is drawn from a study of cytomegalovirus exposure and HLA in healthy donors. Study-level findings and limits: The CMV antigen specificity of a few CMV-associated chains was confirmed through in vitro analysis.

This CDR3 has 16 amino acids. Germline V gene sequence: CDR1 MDHEN, CDR2 SYDVKM. Between the trimmed V and J ends, which lost 7 bases and 4 bases, there was a span of 20 bases. The genes are TRBV28 and TRBJ2-1, with a tentative D call TRBD2 (7 bases). Sequenced sample: PBMCs. This clonotype was sampled from a female donor in good health and CMV-seronegative. The CDR3 spells CASNEGGGRRYNEQFF. In nucleotides, the CDR3 is TGTGCCAGCAACGAAGGGGGGGGCAGACGATACAATGAGCAGTTCTTC.